These 19 T cell receptor beta chains came from one sample sequenced in a study of tumor-infiltrating lymphocytes in oesophageal squamous cell carcinoma listed by TCRdb under 2016. The library was produced with PCR. The run used an Illumina HiSeq 2000. In TCRdb, the public reads were trimmed at Q25 with fastp and aligned with MiXCR, with productive beta chains retained. A single entry per CDR3 protein holds the most common genes and DNA from its merged rows. Within this sample are under 15,000 distinct CDR3 sequences, with about 57% of them counted one time only. The ten biggest clones cover roughly 32% of the sample. The specimen sequenced was esophageal tumor tissue. These receptors were taken from a female donor with esophageal squamous cell carcinoma.

The chain links TRBV6-2 or TRBV6-3 to TRBJ2-5; 8 bases map to TRBD1. This CDR3 has 13 residues. V shed 6 bases and J 11 bases; nucleotides not matched to a gene: 11. Germline-derived CDR1 and CDR2 are MNHEY and SVGEGT. The CDR3 DNA is TGTGCCAGCAGCACAGGGACAGGAGGAGAGCAGTACTTC. Its translation: CASSTGTGGEQYF.

The rearrangement links TRBV11-2 to TRBJ2-1; D may be TRBD1 (5 bases). The end of the DNA is better explained by TRBJ2-7, so the J call may be wrong. Germline V gene lookup returns CDR1 SGHAT and CDR2 FQNNGV. The CDR3 runs to 15 residues. CDR3 amino acids: CASSLDLTAYNEQYF. DNA for the CDR3: TGTGCCAGCAGCTTAGATCTGACAGCGTACAATGAGCAGTACTTC.

This clonotype has more than one count but fewer than ten. The rearrangement links TRBV7-6 to TRBJ2-5; D perhaps matches TRBD2 (7 bases). The germline V and J ends were trimmed by 1 base and 12 bases, with 27 bases remaining between them. The CDR3 runs to 17 residues. The V gene's germline CDR1 is SGHVS and CDR2 FNYEAQ. CDR3 sequence (DNA): TGTGCCAGCAGCTTAGTGGGGGGGGGGCTAGGTGTATACGAGAAGTACTTC. Protein product: CASSLVGGGLGVYEKYF.

This chain joins TRBV12-3 or TRBV12-4 and TRBJ2-7; 9 bases are shared with TRBD2. The DNA end favors TRBJ2-1, so the J call may be wrong. The CDR3 totals 15 residues. The CDR3 DNA follows: TGTGCCAGCAGTTTATGGCTAGCGGGAATCAATGAGCAGTTCTTC. This encodes CASSLWLAGINEQFF.

This clonotype was observed a handful of times. V gene TRBV7-9 combines with J gene TRBJ2-1, with 7 nucleotides matching TRBD2. The V and J ends lost 8 bases and 9 bases, in that order; junction bases with no gene match: 13. The CDR3 length is 14 residues. CDR1 SEHNR and CDR2 FQNEAQ come from the germline V gene (reference sequence). The DNA for the CDR3 is TGTGCCAGCTCACTAGGGGAGGGATTAGGTGAGCAGTTCTTC. Residues: CASSLGEGLGEQFF.

The chain uses TRBV6-8 and TRBJ2-5; 13 bases match TRBD2. Gene TRBJ2-7 matches the end of the DNA better, so the J call may be wrong. The CDR3 loop spans 15 amino acids. CDR1 MNHGY and CDR2 SAAAGT come from the germline V gene. The chain's CDR3 is CASSYFGLAGDEQYF. Written as DNA, the CDR3 is TGTGCCAGCAGTTATTTTGGACTAGCGGGAGACGAGCAGTACTTC.

The chain employs TRBV7-3 and TRBJ2-3, with D uncertain. Germline CDR1 SGHTA, CDR2 FQGTGA. Between the trimmed V and J ends, which lost 5 bases and 2 bases, there was a span of 5 bases. The CDR3 length is 12 residues. CDR3 bases: TGTGCCAGCAGCGAAAACACAGATACGCAGTATTTT. Protein product: CASSENTDTQYF.

In its sample, this clonotype was seen once. An end of the junction does not agree with germline; a read error may underlie this. V usage is TRBV7-6 and J usage is TRBJ2-7; no clear D. The germline CDR1 and CDR2 sequences are SGHVS and FNYEAQ. The CDR3 extends over 11 amino acids. CDR3 sequence (DNA): TGTGCCAGCAGCTCAGATTCACCCCTCCACTTC. Amino acids: CASSSDSPLHF.

The chain carries TRBV7-8 and TRBJ2-5; D may be TRBD1 or TRBD2 (7 bases each). Germline CDR1 is SGHVS and CDR2 is FQNEAQ. Trimming cost V 5 bases and J 1 base, with 14 bases left between them. The CDR3 contains 15 residues. CDR3 residues: CASSPSGGGQETQYF. CDR3 bases: TGTGCCAGCAGCCCATCAGGGGGGGGCCAAGAGACCCAGTACTTC.

This clonotype was counted many times. The rearrangement uses TRBV6-1 and TRBJ2-3, with D possibly matching TRBD2 (6 bases). This CDR3 has 15 amino acids. V lost 3 bases and J lost 5, with 15 bases in between. Germline CDR1 and CDR2: MNHNS and SASEGT. This CDR3 reads CASSEGSGVRDTQYF. The CDR3 DNA reads as TGTGCCAGCAGTGAGGGATCGGGAGTTCGAGATACGCAGTATTTT.

This CDR3 reads CASSWRTSGAQETQYF. CDR3 nucleotides: TGTGCCAGCAGCTGGCGGACTAGCGGGGCGCAAGAGACCCAGTACTTC. The V call is TRBV7-3, the J call TRBJ2-5; 12 bases fit TRBD2. Germline assignment: CDR1 SGHTA and CDR2 FQGTGA. CDR3 length: 16 residues. The J segment lost 2 bases and the V segment lost 4 bases, leaving 5 bases of the junction unmatched.

The V call is TRBV20-1, the J call TRBJ2-3, with D possibly being TRBD1 or TRBD2 (6 bases each). V lost 5 bases and J lost 6, with 15 bases in between. Germline values: CDR1 DFQATT, CDR2 SNEGSKA (reference sequence). This CDR3 has 13 amino acids. CDR3 residues: CSALKGGSDTQYF. CDR3 nucleotides: TGCAGTGCTCTCAAGGGGGGCAGTGATACGCAGTATTTT.

This clonotype was detected once. A read error may account for a junction end that differs from germline. The genes are TRBV6-5 and TRBJ2-4; D remains unclear. Germline CDR1 and CDR2: MNHEY and SVGAGI. This CDR3 comprises 12 residues. The chain's CDR3 is CASSYGNSPLHF. In nucleotides, the CDR3 is TGTGCCAGCAGTTACGGGAATTCACCCCTCCACTTC.

On this clonotype itself: The conserved closing phenylalanine or tryptophan is absent in this CDR3, likely reflecting a read error. The limits of the CDR3 on the DNA are not certain, so only TCRdb's listed CDR3 is given. The gene calls are TRBV7-6 and TRBJ2-6; the table gives TRBD1 as D, unverified against the DNA. Germline V gene sequence: CDR1 SGHVS, CDR2 FNYEAQ. Termini included, the CDR3 measures 18 amino acids. CDR3 region: CASSRNPGQGYDEQYFGA.

This chain connects TRBV6-1 to TRBJ1-2, with D hard to call. CDR3 length: 15 amino acids. V lost 5 bases to trimming and J lost 4 bases, with 17 bases between them. Germline values: CDR1 MNHNS, CDR2 SASEGT. In nucleotides, the CDR3 is TGTGCCAGCAGTCATCCACCCAAGGGTTCCTATGGCTACACCTTC. It codes for CASSHPPKGSYGYTF.

To note about this clonotype: In this CDR3 the conserved last residue, phenylalanine or tryptophan, is missing, so a read error is likely. The limits of the CDR3 on the DNA are not certain, so only TCRdb's listed CDR3 is given. The chain links TRBV12-3 or TRBV12-4 to TRBJ1-1. The CDR3 is 17 amino acids in total, end residues counted. The CDR3 reads CASSLGGGLSYEQYFGP.

The J gene is TRBJ2-1, the V gene TRBV7-2; 11 bases line up with TRBD2. CDR1 and CDR2 (germline): SGHTA, FQGNSA. The CDR3 length is 14 residues. V dropped 5 bases and J dropped 6; count of bases not matched to a gene: 3. The CDR3 region has the DNA TGTGCCAGCAGCCTGGGGACTAGCGGCAATGAGCAGTTCTTC. Amino acids: CASSLGTSGNEQFF.

V usage is TRBV10-3 and J usage is TRBJ2-5, with 9 bases fitting TRBD1. With V trimmed by 8 bases and J by 3 bases, 4 bases remained unmatched. Per germline, CDR1 ENHRY and CDR2 SYGVKD. The CDR3 consists of 13 residues. The CDR3 is CAIGGQGKETQYF. The CDR3 DNA sequence: TGTGCCATCGGGGGACAGGGAAAAGAGACCCAGTACTTC.

This clonotype has just a few counts. The conserved phenylalanine or tryptophan normally closing the CDR3 is absent here, so this likely arose from a read error. The DNA is omitted, as the CDR3 cannot be located on it reliably, and the CDR3 follows TCRdb's listing. The V call is TRBV7-2, the J call TRBJ2-7; TRBD2, the D gene given by the table, was not confirmed from the DNA. The CDR3 adds up to 16 amino acids, both ends counted. Germline V gene data show CDR1 as SGHTA and CDR2 as FQGNSA. The CDR3 here is CASSLRQGRDGYTFGS.